These 16 T cell receptor beta chains were sequenced from one sample in a study of high-grade serous ovarian cancer treatment subgroups (dated by TCRdb to about 2021). Libraries were prepared through the immunoSEQ multiplex PCR assay. What TCRdb holds here is the immuneACCESS table cut down to in-frame rearrangements. Part of the clones is not present; checked against another copy, under half of the missing clones reflect an unresolved V gene, and the others are unexplained. For this sample the table gives about 4,400 clones, of which 69% were detected only once. The ten largest account for about 11% of the sample. The tumor samples were collected prior to definitive surgery or chemotherapy. The specimen was tumor tissue. The receptors come from a human donor with high-grade serous ovarian cancer.

The J gene is TRBJ2-7, the V gene TRBV4-2; 10 bases are a match to TRBD2. Germline CDR1 is LGHNA and CDR2 is YNFKEQ. V shed 1 base and J 3 bases; nucleotides not matched to a gene: 6. This CDR3 contains 16 residues. CDR3 region: CASSQGSGGEHYEQYF. The CDR3 region has the DNA TGTGCCAGCAGCCAAGGGAGCGGGGGGGAACACTACGAGCAGTACTTC.

The V call is TRBV19, the J call TRBJ2-3, with TRBD2 matching over 13 bases. The J segment lost 2 bases and the V segment lost 8 bases, leaving 4 bases of the junction unmatched. The germline CDR1 and CDR2 sequences are LNHDA and SQIVND (reference sequence). This CDR3 spans 15 amino acids. CDR3 loop: CASGTSGVVTDTQYF. The CDR3 DNA sequence: TGTGCCAGTGGGACTAGCGGGGTGGTCACAGATACGCAGTATTTT.

V usage is TRBV14 and J usage is TRBJ2-5; the match to TRBD1 covers 10 bases. Germline loops: CDR1 SGHDN, CDR2 FVKESK. V lost 5 bases and J lost 1; bases outside the gene matches: 7. The CDR3 is 16 amino acids. The CDR3 DNA sequence: TGTGCCAGCAGCTCGGGACAGGGGCCTTCCCAAGAGACCCAGTACTTC. Its translation: CASSSGQGPSQETQYF.

The chain recombines TRBV19 with TRBJ2-1, with D unresolved. CDR3 size: 14 residues. Looked up from germline, CDR1 is LNHDA and CDR2 is SQIVND (reference sequence). V was pared by 2 bases and J by 0 bases, with 5 bases between. In DNA, the CDR3 is TGTGCCAGTAGTATACAGAGCTCCTACAATGAGCAGTTCTTC. It translates to CASSIQSSYNEQFF.

J is TRBJ1-2 and V is TRBV28; D gene unclear. The V gene lost 7 bases and the J gene lost 8 bases, with 17 bases spanning the gap. There are 13 residues in the CDR3. Germline V lookup: CDR1 MDHEN, CDR2 SYDVKM. CDR3 nucleotides: TGTGCCAGCAACACCCGCCGGGGAGAAGGCTACACCTTC. It translates to CASNTRRGEGYTF.

The chain links TRBV9 to TRBJ1-6, with 9 positions matching TRBD1. Germline-derived CDR1 and CDR2 are SGDLS and YYNGEE. V lost 3 bases to trimming and J lost 8 bases; unmatched junction nucleotides: 9. This CDR3 has 16 amino acids. The CDR3 DNA sequence: TGTGCCAGCAGCGGCCGACAGGGGGATATACATTCACCCCTCCACTTT. Protein sequence: CASSGRQGDIHSPLHF.

This clone showed up just a few times. The DNA for the CDR3 is TGCGCCAGCAGACATCGCTCCCGGGGGGACACTGAAGCTTTCTTT. Translating gives CASRHRSRGDTEAFF. The chain employs TRBV4-3 and TRBJ1-1, with D perhaps TRBD1 (5 bases). With 6 bases removed from V and 3 bases from J, the gap between germline ends came to 17 bases. CDR1 LGHNA and CDR2 YSLEER come from the germline V gene. CDR3 length equals 15 residues.

The chain has TRBV5-5 and TRBJ2-3, with 13 bases identical to TRBD2. The CDR3 consists of 18 residues. From germline, CDR1 is SGHKS and CDR2 YYEKEE (reference sequence). V dropped 2 bases and J dropped 2; count of bases not matched to a gene: 8. Here the CDR3 reads CASSFGGLAGANTDTQYF. CDR3 bases: TGTGCCAGCAGCTTCGGCGGACTAGCGGGGGCAAACACAGATACGCAGTATTTT.

V is TRBV5-4 and J is TRBJ1-4, with unresolved D. Trimming took 3 bases from V and 8 from J, leaving 14 bases between them. There are 14 residues in the CDR3. Germline V gene data show CDR1 as SGHNT and CDR2 as YYREEE (reference sequence). CDR3 loop: CASSSDGLIEKLFF. The CDR3 nucleotides are TGTGCCAGCAGCTCGGACGGGCTAATAGAAAAACTGTTTTTT.

The V gene is TRBV6-5, the J gene TRBJ1-5; D call uncertain. Germline V CDR1 and CDR2: MNHEY, SVGAGI. The CDR3 totals 15 residues. V dropped 5 bases and J dropped 0 bases, with 11 bases sitting between them. The CDR3 sequence is CASSRATYSNQPQHF. CDR3 DNA sequence: TGTGCCAGCAGTCGGGCAACTTATAGCAATCAGCCCCAGCATTTT.

The V call is TRBV5-1, the J call TRBJ1-4; unclear D gene. V lost 4 bases and J 7 bases, leaving 14 bases between the germline ends. CDR1 is SGHRS and CDR2 is YFSETQ in the germline V gene. This CDR3 comprises 14 residues. This CDR3 is CASSPEGGSEKLFF. The DNA for the CDR3 is TGCGCCAGCAGCCCAGAGGGAGGGAGTGAAAAACTGTTTTTT.

This chain links TRBV11-2 with TRBJ2-2; 7 nucleotides line up with TRBD1. The length of the CDR3 is 16 residues. Germline V gives CDR1 SGHAT, CDR2 FQNNGV. The trim removed 6 bases at V and 7 bases at J, leaving 14 bases unmatched. CDR3 region: CASRPITTGRNGELFF. The CDR3 DNA reads TGTGCCAGCAGACCAATTACGACAGGGCGGAACGGGGAGCTGTTTTTT.

This rearrangement joins TRBV6-1 to TRBJ1-3; D gene unclear. The V end lost 1 base, the J end lost 0 bases, and 7 bases lay between the germline ends. CDR1 and CDR2 (germline): MNHNS, SASEGT. The CDR3 is made up of 15 amino acids. For the CDR3, the DNA is TGTGCCAGCAGTGAAGTTTGGGACTCTGGAAACACCATATATTTT. Protein product: CASSEVWDSGNTIYF.

The CDR3 nucleotides are TGTGCCAGCAGCTTAGGGGACACCTCAACTAATGAAAAACTGTTTTTT. Translated: CASSLGDTSTNEKLFF. This chain uses TRBV7-9 with TRBJ1-4, with D perhaps matching TRBD1 (6 bases). V lost 1 base and J lost 0, with 9 bases in between. The CDR3 totals 16 residues. Germline CDR1 is SEHNR and CDR2 is FQNEAQ (reference sequence).

This clone occurred a few times. The CDR3 nucleotides read TGCGCCAGCAGTGAACAGCTCTCCTACAATGAGCAGTTCTTC. The encoded protein is CASSEQLSYNEQFF. The rearrangement uses TRBV5-1 and TRBJ2-1, with no clear D. CDR1 SGHRS and CDR2 YFSETQ come from the germline V gene. V was trimmed by 5 bases and J by 0 bases, leaving 9 bases between them. The length of the CDR3 is 14 residues.

The chain has TRBV6-5 and TRBJ1-5; 7 bases map to TRBD1. The CDR3 is made up of 15 amino acids. CDR1 is MNHEY, CDR2 SVGAGI, per germline. Germline trimming cut 6 bases from V and 3 bases from J; bases unmatched to any gene: 8. CDR3 in DNA: TGTGCCAGCAGCTATACGGGACAGAACAATCAGCCCCAGCATTTT. It encodes CASSYTGQNNQPQHF.